This TCR beta chain was sequenced for a study of OX40 agonist ivuxolimab in advanced cancers. At the level of the whole study: Ivuxolimab was a fully human IgG2 agonistic monoclonal antibody targeting the costimulatory receptor OX40 (CD134). The monotherapy dose-escalation portion (N ≈ 57 patients) of the phase I ivuxolimab trial is reported in the paper. Patients were allowed to have had prior anti-PD-1, anti-PD-L1 or anti-CTLA-4 therapy, and approximately 40% of the dose-escalation patients had been treated with checkpoint inhibitors. Intravenous ivuxolimab was administered to patients every 2 weeks at six dose levels: 0.01, 0.1, 0.3, 1.5, 3 and 10 mg/kg. Of the roughly 54 patients in dose escalation, 19 had hepatocellular carcinoma, some 15 had melanoma, 9 had renal cell carcinoma and 9 had head and neck cancer. In the dose-escalation cohort, approximately 83% of patients were male, and the mean age was roughly 56 years with a range of about 20 to 80. Peripheral TCRbeta sequencing aimed to test whether ivuxolimab altered TCR sequence diversity and caused clonal T-cell expansion. Three dose-escalation patients achieved partial responses, one with hepatocellular carcinoma and two with cutaneous melanoma. Study-level results and caveats: Partial responders in the 0.1-3.0 mg/kg groups had among the lowest normalized peripheral clonal expansion, especially among CD8+ T cells. At doses of 0.1 to 3.0 mg/kg, clonal expansion of both CD4+ and CD8+ T cells in blood was seen between baseline and week 6. Low levels of normalized T-cell clonal expansion were also seen in some patients who did not respond. After ivuxolimab, CD8+ T cells had more expanded clones than CD4+ T cells on average. Antigen specificity was not determined for the clonally expanded peripheral T cells.

Points on this clone: Its binding antigen is unknown. It has no much larger one-base neighbor in the sample; base qualities were not kept.

Genomic DNA was isolated from the sorted cells so that the TCRbeta CDR3 region could be sequenced. The immunoSEQ Assay was used for sequencing of TCRbeta CDR3 regions. Entries here come from immuneACCESS through TCRdb and include only in-frame sequences with V and J called. Some clones fail to appear in such tables; in the studies checked, an unresolved V gene covers under half of the shortfall, and the cause of the remainder is unknown. For this sample there are 40,000 to 50,000 clones; approximately 86% appear just once. Of the sample, about an eighth falls within the top ten clones. The trial excluded patients who had a history of autoimmune disease or who were on systemic immunosuppression. In every dose cohort, peripheral blood was drawn for TCR sequencing at baseline, cycle 4 day 1, and cycle 7 day 1. Samples came from an open-label, multicenter, first-in-human phase I dose-escalation trial of ivuxolimab. Adults with locally advanced or metastatic melanoma, renal cell, hepatocellular, or head and neck squamous cell carcinoma were enrolled in the trial. CD4+ and CD8+ T cells were sorted separately from peripheral blood before TCR sequencing.

The material sequenced was CD4+ or CD8+ T cells sorted from blood, taken in a trial of the OX40 agonist ivuxolimab. The sequence was collected from an adult with an advanced solid tumor such as melanoma, head and neck, liver or kidney cancer.

The CDR3 reads CASSPPGLPSYEQYF. In nucleotides, the sequence is TGTGCCAGCAGTCCCCCCGGACTGCCATCCTACGAGCAGTACTTC. This chain joins TRBV6-5 to TRBJ2-7; a tentative D match to TRBD2 spans 5 bases. According to the germline V gene, CDR1 reads MNHEY and CDR2 reads SVGAGI. The germline ends are 15 bases apart after V is trimmed by 5 bases and J by 1 base. There are 15 amino acids in the CDR3, from cysteine to phenylalanine inclusive. Only CDR3 DNA remains: 45 bases, in frame from the first base.